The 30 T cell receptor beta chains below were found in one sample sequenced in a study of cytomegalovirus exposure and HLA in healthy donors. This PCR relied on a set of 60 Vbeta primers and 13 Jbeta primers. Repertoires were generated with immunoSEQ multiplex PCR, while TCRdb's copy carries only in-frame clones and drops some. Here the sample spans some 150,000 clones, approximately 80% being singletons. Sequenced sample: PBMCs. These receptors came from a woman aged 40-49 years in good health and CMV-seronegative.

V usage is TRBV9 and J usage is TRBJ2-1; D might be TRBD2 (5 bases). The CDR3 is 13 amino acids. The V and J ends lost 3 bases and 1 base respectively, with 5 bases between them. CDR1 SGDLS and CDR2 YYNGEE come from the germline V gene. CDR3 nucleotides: TGTGCCAGCAGCGGGGAGTCCTACAATGAGCAGTTCTTC. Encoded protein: CASSGESYNEQFF. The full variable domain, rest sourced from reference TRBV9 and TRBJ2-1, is DSGVTQTPKHLITATGQRVTLRCSPRSGDLSVYWYQQSLDQGLQFLIQYYNGEERAKGNILERFSAQQFPDLHSELNLSSLELGDSALYFCASSGESYNEQFFGPGTRLTVL.

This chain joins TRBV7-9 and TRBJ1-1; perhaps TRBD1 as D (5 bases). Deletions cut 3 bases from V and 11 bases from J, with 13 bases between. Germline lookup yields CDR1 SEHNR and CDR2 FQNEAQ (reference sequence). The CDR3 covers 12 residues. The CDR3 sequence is CASSFDSPGAFF. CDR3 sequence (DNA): TGTGCCAGCAGCTTCGACAGCCCTGGTGCTTTCTTT.

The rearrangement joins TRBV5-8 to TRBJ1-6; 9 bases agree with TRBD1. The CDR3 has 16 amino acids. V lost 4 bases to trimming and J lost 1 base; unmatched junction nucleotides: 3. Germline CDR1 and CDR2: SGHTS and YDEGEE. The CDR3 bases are TGTGCCAGCAGCCGACAGGGGGGGTCCTATAATTCACCCCTCCACTTT. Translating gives CASSRQGGSYNSPLHF.

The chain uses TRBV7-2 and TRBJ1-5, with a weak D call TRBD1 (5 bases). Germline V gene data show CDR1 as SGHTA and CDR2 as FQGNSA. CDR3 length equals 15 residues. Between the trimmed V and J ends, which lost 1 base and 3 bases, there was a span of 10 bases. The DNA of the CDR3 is TGTGCCAGCAGCTTAGGGGGCAGCTACAATCAGCCCCAGCATTTT. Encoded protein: CASSLGGSYNQPQHF. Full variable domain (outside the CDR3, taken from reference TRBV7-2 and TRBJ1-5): GAGVSQSPSNKVTEKGKDVELRCDPISGHTALYWYRQSLGQGLEFLIYFQGNSAPDKSGLPSDRFSAERTGGSVSTLTIQRTQQEDSAVYLCASSLGGSYNQPQHFGDGTRLSIL.

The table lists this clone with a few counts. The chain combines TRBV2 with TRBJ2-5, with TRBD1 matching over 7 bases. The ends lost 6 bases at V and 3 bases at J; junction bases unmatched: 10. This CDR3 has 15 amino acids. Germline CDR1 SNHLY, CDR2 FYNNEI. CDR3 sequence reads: CASSRLGQAEETQYF. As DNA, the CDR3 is TGTGCCAGCAGCAGACTCGGACAGGCCGAAGAGACCCAGTACTTC. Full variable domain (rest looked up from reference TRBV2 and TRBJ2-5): EPEVTQTPSHQVTQMGQEVILRCVPISNHLYFYWYRQILGQKVEFLVSFYNNEISEKSEIFDDQFSVERPDGSNFTLKIRSTKLEDSAMYFCASSRLGQAEETQYFGPGTRLLVL.

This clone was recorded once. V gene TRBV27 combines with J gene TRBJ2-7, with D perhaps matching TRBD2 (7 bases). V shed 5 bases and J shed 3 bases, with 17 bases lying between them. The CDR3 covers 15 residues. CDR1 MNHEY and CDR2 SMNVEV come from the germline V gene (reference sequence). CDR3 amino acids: CASSDRGGPFYEQYF. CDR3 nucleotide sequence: TGTGCCAGCAGTGATAGGGGGGGCCCTTTCTACGAGCAGTACTTC.

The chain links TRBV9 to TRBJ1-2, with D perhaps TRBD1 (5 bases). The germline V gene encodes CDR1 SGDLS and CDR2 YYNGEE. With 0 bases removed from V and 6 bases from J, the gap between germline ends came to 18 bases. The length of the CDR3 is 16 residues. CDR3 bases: TGTGCCAGCAGCGTAGGTGACAGCCGGGCGATTGATGGCTACACCTTC. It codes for CASSVGDSRAIDGYTF.

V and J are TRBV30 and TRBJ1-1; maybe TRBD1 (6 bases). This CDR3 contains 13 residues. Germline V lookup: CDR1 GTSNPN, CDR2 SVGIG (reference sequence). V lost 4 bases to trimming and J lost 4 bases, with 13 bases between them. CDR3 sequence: CAWTVGARTEAFF. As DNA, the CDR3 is TGTGCCTGGACGGTGGGGGCTCGCACTGAAGCTTTCTTT.

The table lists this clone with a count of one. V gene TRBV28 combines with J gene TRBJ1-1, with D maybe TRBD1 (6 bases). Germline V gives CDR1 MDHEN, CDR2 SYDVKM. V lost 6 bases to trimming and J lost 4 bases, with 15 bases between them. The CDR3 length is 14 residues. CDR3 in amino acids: CASRYQTGPTEAFF. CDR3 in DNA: TGTGCCAGCAGATATCAAACAGGGCCCACTGAAGCTTTCTTT. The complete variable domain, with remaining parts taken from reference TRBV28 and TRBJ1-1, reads DVKVTQSSRYLVKRTGEKVFLECVQDMDHENMFWYRQDPGLGLRLIYFSYDVKMKEKGDIPEGYSVSREKKERFSLILESASTNQTSMYLCASRYQTGPTEAFFGQGTRLTVV.

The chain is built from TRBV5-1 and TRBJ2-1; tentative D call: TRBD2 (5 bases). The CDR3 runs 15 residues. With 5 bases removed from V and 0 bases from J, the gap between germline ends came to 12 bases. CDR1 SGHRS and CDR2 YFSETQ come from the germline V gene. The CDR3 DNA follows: TGCGCCAGCAGATGGGGAGATAGCTCCTACAATGAGCAGTTCTTC. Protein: CASRWGDSSYNEQFF.

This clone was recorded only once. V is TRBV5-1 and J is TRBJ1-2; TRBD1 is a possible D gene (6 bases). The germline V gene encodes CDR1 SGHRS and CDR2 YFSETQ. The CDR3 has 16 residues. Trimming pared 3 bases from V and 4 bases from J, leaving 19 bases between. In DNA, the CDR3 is TGCGCCAGCAGCTCAGTCGAACAGGGAAAGATCTATGGCTACACCTTC. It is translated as CASSSVEQGKIYGYTF.

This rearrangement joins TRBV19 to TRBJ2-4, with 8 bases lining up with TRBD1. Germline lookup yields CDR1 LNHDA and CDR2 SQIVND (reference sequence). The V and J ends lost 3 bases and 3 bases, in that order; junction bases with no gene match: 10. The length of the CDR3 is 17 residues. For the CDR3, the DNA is TGTGCCAGTAGTATCCCCTCAGGGGGCGAGGGCAAAAACATTCAGTACTTC. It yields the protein CASSIPSGGEGKNIQYF.

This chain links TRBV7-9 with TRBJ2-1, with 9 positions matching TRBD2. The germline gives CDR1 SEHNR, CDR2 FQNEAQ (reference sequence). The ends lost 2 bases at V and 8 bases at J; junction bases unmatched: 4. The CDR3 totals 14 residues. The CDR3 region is CASSLLAGRDEQFF. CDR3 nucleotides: TGTGCCAGCAGCTTACTAGCGGGGAGGGATGAGCAGTTCTTC.

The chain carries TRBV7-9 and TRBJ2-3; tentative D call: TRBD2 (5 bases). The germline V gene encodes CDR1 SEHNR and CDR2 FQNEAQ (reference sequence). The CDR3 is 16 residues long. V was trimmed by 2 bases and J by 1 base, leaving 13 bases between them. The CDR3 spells CASSLYLAGRTDTQYF. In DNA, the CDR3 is TGTGCCAGCAGCTTATACCTAGCCGGACGCACAGATACGCAGTATTTT. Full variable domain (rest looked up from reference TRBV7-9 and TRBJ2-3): DTGVSQNPRHKITKRGQNVTFRCDPISEHNRLYWYRQTLGQGPEFLTYFQNEAQLEKSRLLSDRFSAERPKGSFSTLEIQRTEQGDSAMYLCASSLYLAGRTDTQYFGPGTRLTVL.

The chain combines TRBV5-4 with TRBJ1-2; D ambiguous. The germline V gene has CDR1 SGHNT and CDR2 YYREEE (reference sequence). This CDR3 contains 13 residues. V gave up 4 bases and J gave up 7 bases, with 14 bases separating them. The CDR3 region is CASSEPGPFGYTF. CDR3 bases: TGTGCCAGCAGCGAACCGGGTCCTTTTGGCTACACCTTC.

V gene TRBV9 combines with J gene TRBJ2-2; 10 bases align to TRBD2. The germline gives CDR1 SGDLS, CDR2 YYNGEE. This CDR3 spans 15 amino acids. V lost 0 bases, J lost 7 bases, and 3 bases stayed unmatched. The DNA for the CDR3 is TGTGCCAGCAGCGTAGTAGCGGGAGGAGGCGGGGAGCTGTTTTTT. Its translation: CASSVVAGGGGELFF.

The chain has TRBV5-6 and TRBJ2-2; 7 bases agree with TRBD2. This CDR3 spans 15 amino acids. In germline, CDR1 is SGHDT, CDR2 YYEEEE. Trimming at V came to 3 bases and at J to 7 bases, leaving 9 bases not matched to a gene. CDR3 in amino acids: CASSSPRRGSGELFF. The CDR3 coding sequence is TGTGCCAGCAGCTCACCCAGGCGGGGGAGCGGGGAGCTGTTTTTT.

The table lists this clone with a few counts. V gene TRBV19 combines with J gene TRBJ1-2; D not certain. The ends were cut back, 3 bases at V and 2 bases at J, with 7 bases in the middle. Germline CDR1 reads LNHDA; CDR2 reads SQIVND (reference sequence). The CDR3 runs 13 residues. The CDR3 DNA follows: TGTGCCAGTAGTATCTCCGGGAACTATGGCTACACCTTC. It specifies CASSISGNYGYTF.

As DNA, the CDR3 is TGTGCCAGCAGTCTGCCGGGACTGGGGGGAAATAGCAATCAGCCCCAGCATTTT. Protein: CASSLPGLGGNSNQPQHF. V is TRBV28 and J is TRBJ1-5; D may be TRBD1 (5 bases). The CDR3 runs to 18 residues. Germline CDR1 reads MDHEN; CDR2 reads SYDVKM. Trimming removed 5 bases from V and 0 bases from J, with 20 bases in between.

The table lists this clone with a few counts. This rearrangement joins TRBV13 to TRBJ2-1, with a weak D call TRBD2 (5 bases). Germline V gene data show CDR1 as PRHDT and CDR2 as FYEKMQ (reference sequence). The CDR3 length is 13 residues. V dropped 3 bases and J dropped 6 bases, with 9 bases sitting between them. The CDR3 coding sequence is TGTGCCAGCAGCTTTTTGGAGGCCAATGAGCAGTTCTTC. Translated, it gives CASSFLEANEQFF. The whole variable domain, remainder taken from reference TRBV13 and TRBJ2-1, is AAGVIQSPRHLIKEKRETATLKCYPIPRHDTVYWYQQGPGQDPQFLISFYEKMQSDKGSIPDRFSAQQFSDYHSELNMSSLELGDSALYFCASSFLEANEQFFGPGTRLTVL.

CDR3 nucleotides: TGTGCCACCATAGGGACAGCGAACACTGAAGCTTTCTTT. It is translated as CATIGTANTEAFF. The V gene is TRBV25-1, the J gene TRBJ1-1, with 7 nucleotides matching TRBD1. V shed 10 bases, J shed 1 base, and the junction held 6 bases outside the gene matches. This CDR3 is built from 13 residues. Germline CDR1 is MGHDK and CDR2 is SYGVNS.

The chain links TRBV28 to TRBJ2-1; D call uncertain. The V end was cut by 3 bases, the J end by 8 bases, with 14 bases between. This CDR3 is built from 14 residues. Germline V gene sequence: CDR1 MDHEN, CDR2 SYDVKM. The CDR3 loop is CASSLRPGGHEQFF. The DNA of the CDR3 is TGTGCCAGCAGTTTGCGTCCTGGCGGCCATGAGCAGTTCTTC.

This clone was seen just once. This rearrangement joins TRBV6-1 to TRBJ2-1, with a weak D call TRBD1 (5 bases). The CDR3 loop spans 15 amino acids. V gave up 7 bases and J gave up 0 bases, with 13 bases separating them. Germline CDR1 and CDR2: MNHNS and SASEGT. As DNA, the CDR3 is TGTGCCAGCAACCAGGGCCCAAGCTCCTACAATGAGCAGTTCTTC. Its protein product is CASNQGPSSYNEQFF.

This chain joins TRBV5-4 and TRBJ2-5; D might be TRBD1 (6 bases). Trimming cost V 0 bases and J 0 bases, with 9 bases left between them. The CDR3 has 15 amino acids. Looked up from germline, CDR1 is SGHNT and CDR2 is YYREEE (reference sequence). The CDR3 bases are TGTGCCAGCAGCTTGGGTGGGACACACCAAGAGACCCAGTACTTC. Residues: CASSLGGTHQETQYF.

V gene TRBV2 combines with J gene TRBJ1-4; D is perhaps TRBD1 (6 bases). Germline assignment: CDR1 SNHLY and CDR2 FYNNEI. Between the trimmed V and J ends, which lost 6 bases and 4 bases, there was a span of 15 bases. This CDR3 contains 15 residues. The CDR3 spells CASSLEGDNNEKLFF. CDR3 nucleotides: TGTGCCAGCAGCCTCGAGGGGGACAATAATGAAAAACTGTTTTTT. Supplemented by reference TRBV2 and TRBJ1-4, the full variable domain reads EPEVTQTPSHQVTQMGQEVILRCVPISNHLYFYWYRQILGQKVEFLVSFYNNEISEKSEIFDDQFSVERPDGSNFTLKIRSTKLEDSAMYFCASSLEGDNNEKLFFGSGTQLSVL.

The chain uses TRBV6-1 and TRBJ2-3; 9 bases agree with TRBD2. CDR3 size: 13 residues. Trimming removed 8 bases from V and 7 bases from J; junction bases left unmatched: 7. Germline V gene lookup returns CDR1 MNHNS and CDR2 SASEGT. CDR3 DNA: TGTGCCAGCGGGCGGGAGGGCGCCCATACGCAGTATTTT. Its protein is CASGREGAHTQYF.

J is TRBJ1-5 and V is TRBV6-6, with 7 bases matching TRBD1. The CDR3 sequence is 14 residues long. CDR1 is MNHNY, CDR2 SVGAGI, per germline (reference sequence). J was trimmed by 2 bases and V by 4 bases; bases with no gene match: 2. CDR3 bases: TGTGCCAGCAGTTTTACAGGGGGCAATCAGCCCCAGCATTTT. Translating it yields CASSFTGGNQPQHF.

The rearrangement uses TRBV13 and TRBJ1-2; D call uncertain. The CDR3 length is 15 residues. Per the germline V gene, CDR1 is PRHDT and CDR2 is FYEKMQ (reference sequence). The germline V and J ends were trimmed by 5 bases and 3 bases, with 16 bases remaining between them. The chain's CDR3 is CASSPAGRPHYGYTF. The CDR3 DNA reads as TGTGCCAGCAGCCCAGCTGGGAGACCCCACTATGGCTACACCTTC.

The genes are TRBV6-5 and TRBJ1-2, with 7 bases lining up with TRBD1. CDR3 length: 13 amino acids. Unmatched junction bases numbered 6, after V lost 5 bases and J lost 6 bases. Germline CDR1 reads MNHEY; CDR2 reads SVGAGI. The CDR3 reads CASSPDRSNGYTF. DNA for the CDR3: TGTGCCAGCAGTCCGGACAGGTCGAATGGCTACACCTTC.

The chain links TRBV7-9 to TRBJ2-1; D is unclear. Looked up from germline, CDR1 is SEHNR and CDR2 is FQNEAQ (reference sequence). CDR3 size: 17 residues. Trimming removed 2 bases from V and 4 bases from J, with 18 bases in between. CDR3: CASSLPLGRSPYNEQFF. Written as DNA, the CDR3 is TGTGCCAGCAGCTTACCCCTTGGGCGTTCCCCATACAATGAGCAGTTCTTC. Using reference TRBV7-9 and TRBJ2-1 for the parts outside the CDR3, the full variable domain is DTGVSQNPRHKITKRGQNVTFRCDPISEHNRLYWYRQTLGQGPEFLTYFQNEAQLEKSRLLSDRFSAERPKGSFSTLEIQRTEQGDSAMYLCASSLPLGRSPYNEQFFGPGTRLTVL.